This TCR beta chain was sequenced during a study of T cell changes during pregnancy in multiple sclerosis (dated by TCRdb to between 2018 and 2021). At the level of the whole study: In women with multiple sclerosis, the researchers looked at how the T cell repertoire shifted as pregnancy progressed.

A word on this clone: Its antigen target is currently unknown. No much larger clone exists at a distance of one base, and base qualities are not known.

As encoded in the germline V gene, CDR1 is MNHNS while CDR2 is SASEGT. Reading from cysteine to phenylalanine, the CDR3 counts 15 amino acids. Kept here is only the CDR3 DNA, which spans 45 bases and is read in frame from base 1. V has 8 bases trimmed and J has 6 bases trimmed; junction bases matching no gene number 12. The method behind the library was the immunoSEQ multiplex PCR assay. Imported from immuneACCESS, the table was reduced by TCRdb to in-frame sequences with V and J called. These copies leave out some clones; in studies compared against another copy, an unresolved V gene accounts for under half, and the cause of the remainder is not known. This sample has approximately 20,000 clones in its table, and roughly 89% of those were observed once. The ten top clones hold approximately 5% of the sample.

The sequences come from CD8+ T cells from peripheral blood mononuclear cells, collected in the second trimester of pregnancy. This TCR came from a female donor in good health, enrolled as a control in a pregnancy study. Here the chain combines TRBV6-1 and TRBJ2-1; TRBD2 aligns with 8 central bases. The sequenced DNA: TGTGCCAGCCCTTCGCCGGGAGGGCCTTCCAATGAGCAGTTCTTC. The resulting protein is CASPSPGGPSNEQFF.